Given below is one T cell receptor beta chain in context. The antigen is unknown. The data stem from a study of T cells in Graves' hyperthyroidism and ophthalmopathy. In the study overall: Peripheral blood sampling occurred at initial diagnosis, before any treatment.

RNA transcripts provided the source from which TCR beta CDR3 regions were amplified. RT-PCR in the first round (using the HTBI primer set) targeted the TCR CDR3. TCRdb re-derived calls from the multiplex PCR reads in MiXCR, one entry per CDR3 protein. The table lists 620,000 or so distinct CDR3 sequences, about 14% of them singletons. The CDR3 runs 16 residues. The germline V and J ends were trimmed by 5 bases and 1 base, with 17 bases remaining between them. Duration under 3 months, a NOSPECS grade of at least 4, and a Clinical Activity Score of at least 3 characterized the ophthalmopathy patients. PBMCs were collected from an approximately 9.2 ml volume of fresh peripheral blood. General study points: Among thyroid clonotypes expanded above 0.001, most also appeared in blood.

The receptor's source is a woman aged 45-60 years with Graves' ophthalmopathy. The specimen sequenced was blood. The chain uses TRBV12-3 or TRBV12-4 and TRBJ1-1, with D tentatively TRBD1 (6 bases). The CDR3 DNA reads TGTGCCAGCAGTCCGTTAGCGGGACAACAGAACACTGAAGCTTTCTTT. Amino acids: CASSPLAGQQNTEAFF.